This paragraph reports one T cell receptor beta chain. Its antigen is unidentified. The sample originates from a study of shared clonotypes between healthy human individuals. In the study overall: Each donor contributed plates that comprised three CD4 naive, three CD4 memory, two CD8 naive and one CD8 memory. Findings and caveats of the study: Having only a few donors restricted how much genetic and exposure-history diversity was captured.

Produced via immunoSEQ multiplex PCR; TCRdb's table is partial and in-frame only. In the table there are fewer than 200,000 clones, approximately 70% of which are singletons. CD45RA+ naive and CD45RA-negative memory subsets were separated from CD4+ cells. V was pared by 5 bases and J by 0 bases, with 23 bases between. The V gene's germline CDR1 is LNHDA and CDR2 SQIVND (reference sequence). The CDR3 runs to 18 residues. The genes are TRBV19 and TRBJ2-7, with a possible D match to TRBD2 (6 bases). The sequenced material came from memory CD4+ T cells sorted from blood. Specified subset: CD45RA-negative fraction. The TCR comes from a man younger than 45 in good health. CDR3 loop: CASSPSFTGTVNSYEQYF. Written as DNA, the CDR3 is TGTGCCAGTAGTCCTTCTTTTACCGGGACTGTAAACTCCTACGAGCAGTACTTC.